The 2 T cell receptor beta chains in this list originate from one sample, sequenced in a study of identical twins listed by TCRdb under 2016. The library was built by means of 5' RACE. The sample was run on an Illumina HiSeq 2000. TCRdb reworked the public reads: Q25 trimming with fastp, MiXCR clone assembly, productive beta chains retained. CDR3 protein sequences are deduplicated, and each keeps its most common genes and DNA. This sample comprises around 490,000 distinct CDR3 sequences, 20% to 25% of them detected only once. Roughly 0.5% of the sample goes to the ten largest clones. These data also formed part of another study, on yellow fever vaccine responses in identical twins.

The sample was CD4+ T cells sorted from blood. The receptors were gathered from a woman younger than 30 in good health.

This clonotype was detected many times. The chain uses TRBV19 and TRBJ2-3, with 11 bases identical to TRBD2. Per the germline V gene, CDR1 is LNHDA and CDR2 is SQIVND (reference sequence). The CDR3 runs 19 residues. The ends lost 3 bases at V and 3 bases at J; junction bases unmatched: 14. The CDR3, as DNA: TGTGCCAGTAGTATCAAGCTAGCGGGAGGTAGTCGCGTAACAGATACGCAGTATTTT. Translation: CASSIKLAGGSRVTDTQYF.

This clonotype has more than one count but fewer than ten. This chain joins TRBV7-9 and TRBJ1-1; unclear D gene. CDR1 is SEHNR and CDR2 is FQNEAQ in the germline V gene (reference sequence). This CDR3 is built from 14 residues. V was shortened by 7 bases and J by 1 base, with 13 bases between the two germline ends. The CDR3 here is CASTQVVGNTEAFF. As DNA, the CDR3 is TGTGCCAGCACTCAGGTGGTAGGGAACACTGAAGCTTTCTTT.